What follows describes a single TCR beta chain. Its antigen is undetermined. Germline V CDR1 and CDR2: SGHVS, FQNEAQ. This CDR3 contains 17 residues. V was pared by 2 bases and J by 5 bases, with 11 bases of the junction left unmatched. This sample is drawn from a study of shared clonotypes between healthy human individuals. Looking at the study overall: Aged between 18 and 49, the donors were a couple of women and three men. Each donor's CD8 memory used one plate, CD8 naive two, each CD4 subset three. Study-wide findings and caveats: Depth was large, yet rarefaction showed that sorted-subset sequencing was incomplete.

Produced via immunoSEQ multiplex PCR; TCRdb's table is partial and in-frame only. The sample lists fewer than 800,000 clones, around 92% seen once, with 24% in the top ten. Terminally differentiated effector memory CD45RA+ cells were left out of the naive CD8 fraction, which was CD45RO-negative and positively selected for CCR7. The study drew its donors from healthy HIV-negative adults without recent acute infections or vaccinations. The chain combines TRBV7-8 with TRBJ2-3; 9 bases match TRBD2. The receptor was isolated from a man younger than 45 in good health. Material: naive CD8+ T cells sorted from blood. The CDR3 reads CASSLYPSGILVDTQYF. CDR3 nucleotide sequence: TGTGCCAGCAGCTTATATCCTAGCGGGATTTTGGTAGATACGCAGTATTTT.